The rows below give T cell receptor beta chains drawn from one sample of a study of human T cells and chemical hapten exposure. TCRdb reanalysed the RACE reads using MiXCR and keeps one entry per CDR3 protein. The sample consists of 75,000 to 100,000 distinct CDR3 sequences, 9.5% to 15% of them appearing once. The source material was whole blood, sampled in connection with sensitization to the hapten diphenylcyclopropenone (DPC). The receptors were gathered from a woman in her 40s with alopecia areata. Some clones in this sample may be carry-over from other donors' samples. Each CDR3 is given with its conserved first and last residue. The D gene is left open where the match is weak. Not all rows give a size; the values are once, few, many and, for expanded clones, a class.

clone_size: few
j_call: TRBJ2-3
v_call: TRBV7-3
d_call: -
cdr3_aa: CASSPFQTDTQYF
cdr3_nt: TGTGCCAGCAGCCCCTTTCAAACAGATACGCAGTATTTT

clone_size: few
j_call: TRBJ2-7
v_call: TRBV27
d_call: TRBD2
cdr3_aa: CASRDIGTSFYEQYF
cdr3_nt: TGTGCCAGCAGAGACATCGGGACTAGCTTCTACGAGCAGTACTTC

clone_size: -
j_call: TRBJ2-3
v_call: TRBV6-1
d_call: TRBD2
cdr3_aa: CASIEAGVSTDTQYF
cdr3_nt: TGTGCCAGCATCGAAGCGGGAGTCAGCACAGATACGCAGTATTTT

clone_size: many
j_call: TRBJ1-4
v_call: TRBV19
d_call: -
cdr3_aa: CASRYAGRDEKLFF
cdr3_nt: TGTGCCAGTAGGTACGCAGGCAGAGATGAAAAACTGTTTTTT

clone_size: few
j_call: TRBJ2-3
v_call: TRBV7-2
d_call: TRBD2
cdr3_aa: CASSFSGSKRVDTQYF
cdr3_nt: TGTGCCAGCAGCTTCAGCGGGAGCAAAAGGGTGGATACGCAGTATTTT

clone_size: few
j_call: TRBJ2-3
v_call: TRBV9
d_call: TRBD2
cdr3_aa: CASSVLGLAGDTQYF
cdr3_nt: TGTGCCAGCAGCGTATTGGGACTAGCGGGAGATACGCAGTATTTT

clone_size: few
j_call: TRBJ2-4
v_call: TRBV9
d_call: -
cdr3_aa: CASSVGLRADGDKNIQYF
cdr3_nt: TGTGCCAGCAGCGTAGGATTGCGGGCAGACGGGGACAAAAACATTCAGTACTTC

clone_size: few
j_call: TRBJ1-5
v_call: TRBV7-8
d_call: -
cdr3_aa: CASSLGDGGLRNQPQHF
cdr3_nt: TGTGCCAGCAGCTTAGGAGACGGAGGCCTTCGCAATCAGCCCCAGCATTTT

clone_size: -
j_call: TRBJ2-7
v_call: TRBV20-1
d_call: -
cdr3_aa: CSARHDRPGSHEQYF
cdr3_nt: TGCAGTGCTAGACACGACAGGCCCGGCTCCCACGAGCAGTACTTC

clone_size: -
j_call: TRBJ2-1
v_call: TRBV5-1
d_call: TRBD1
cdr3_aa: CASSFGTVYNEQFF
cdr3_nt: TGCGCCAGCAGCTTTGGGACAGTGTACAATGAGCAGTTCTTC

clone_size: -
j_call: TRBJ1-4
v_call: TRBV20-1
d_call: -
cdr3_aa: CSARDVSATNEKLFF
cdr3_nt: TGCAGTGCTAGAGATGTGAGTGCAACTAATGAAAAACTGTTTTTT

clone_size: -
j_call: TRBJ1-5
v_call: TRBV18
d_call: -
cdr3_aa: CASGPGANQPQHF
cdr3_nt: TGTGCCAGCGGGCCCGGGGCCAATCAGCCCCAGCATTTT

clone_size: few
j_call: TRBJ2-7
v_call: TRBV29-1
d_call: -
cdr3_aa: CSVEELGEGEQYF
cdr3_nt: TGCAGCGTTGAAGAACTAGGAGAGGGCGAGCAGTACTTC